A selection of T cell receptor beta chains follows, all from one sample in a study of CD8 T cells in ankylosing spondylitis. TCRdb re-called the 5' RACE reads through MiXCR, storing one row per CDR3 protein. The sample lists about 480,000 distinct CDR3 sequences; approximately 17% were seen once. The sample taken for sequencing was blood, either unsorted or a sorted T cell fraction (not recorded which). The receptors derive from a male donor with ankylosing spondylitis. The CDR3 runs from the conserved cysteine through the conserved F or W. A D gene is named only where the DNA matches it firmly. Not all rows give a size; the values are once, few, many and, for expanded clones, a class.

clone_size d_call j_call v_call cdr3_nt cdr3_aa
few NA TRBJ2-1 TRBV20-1 TGCAGTGCTAGCGTCTTTGATGAGCAGTTCTTC CSASVFDEQFF
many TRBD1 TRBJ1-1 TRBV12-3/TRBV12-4 TGTGCCAGCAGTTTGAAGGGGGCCAGAACTGAAGCTTTCTTT CASSLKGARTEAFF
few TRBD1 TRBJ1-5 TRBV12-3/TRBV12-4 TGTGCCAGCAGCTCGACAGGGGGTCAGCCCCAGCATTTT CASSSTGGQPQHF
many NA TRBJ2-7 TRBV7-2 TGTGCCAGCAGCTTAGCCTTTATTTACGAGCAGTACTTC CASSLAFIYEQYF
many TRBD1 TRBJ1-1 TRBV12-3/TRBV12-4 TGTGCCAGCAGGGCCCGGGACAGGGGGCATTCCACTGAAGCTTTCTTT CASRARDRGHSTEAFF
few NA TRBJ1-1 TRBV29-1 TGCAGCGTTGGACGGCAGGCAGGCACTGAAGCTTTCTTT CSVGRQAGTEAFF
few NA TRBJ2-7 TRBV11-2 TGTGCCAGCAGCTTAGGTGGGGCAGTCTCAATCACCTCCTACGAGCAGTACTTC CASSLGGAVSITSYEQYF
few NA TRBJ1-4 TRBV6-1 TGTGCCAGCAGACGGGAGGGGGGGAATGAAAAACTGTTTTTT CASRREGGNEKLFF
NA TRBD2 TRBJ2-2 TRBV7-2 TGTGCCAGCAGCCGACTGGCGGGGGAGCGGGAGCTGTTTTTT CASSRLAGERELFF
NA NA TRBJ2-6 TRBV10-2 TGCGCCAGCAGGGAAAGCGGTGGGGCCAACGTCCTGACTTTC CASRESGGANVLTF
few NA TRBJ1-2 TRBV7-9 TGTGCCAGCAGCTCTCTGGGGCCGAACTATGGCTACACCTTC CASSSLGPNYGYTF
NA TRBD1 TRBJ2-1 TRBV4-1 TGCGCCAGCAGCTACCCCGGACAGGGGAGAAATGAGCAGTTCTTC CASSYPGQGRNEQFF
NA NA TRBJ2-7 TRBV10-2 TGCGCCAGCAGTGACAGCCTCTTCACCCACCTCGAGCAGTACTTC CASSDSLFTHLEQYF
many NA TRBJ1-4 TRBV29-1 TGCAGCGTTGAAGGGGGCAAAGGTGAAAAACTGTTTTTT CSVEGGKGEKLFF
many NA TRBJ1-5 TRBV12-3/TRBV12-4 TGTGCCAGCAGCCCGGGACTCCAAAAAAATCAGCCCCAGCATTTT CASSPGLQKNQPQHF
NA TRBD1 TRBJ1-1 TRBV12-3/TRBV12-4 TGTGCCAGCAGCCATACTACAGGGGGAGGGATGAACACTGAAGCTTTCTTT CASSHTTGGGMNTEAFF
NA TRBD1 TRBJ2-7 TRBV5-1 TGCGCCAGCAGCTTTTCGGGACAGTCTTACGAGCAGTACTTC CASSFSGQSYEQYF
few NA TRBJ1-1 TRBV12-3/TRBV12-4 TGTGCCAGCAGGTACGGGACAGAAGCTTTCTTT CASRYGTEAFF
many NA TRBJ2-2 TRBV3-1 TGTGCCAGCAGCCTCCACCGGAGCGGGGAGCTGTTTTTT CASSLHRSGELFF
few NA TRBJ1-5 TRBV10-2 TGCGCCGCAGCAGAAAGAAAGGGGGATGTCAATCAGCCCCAGCATTTT CAAAERKGDVNQPQHF
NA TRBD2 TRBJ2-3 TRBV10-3 TGTGCCATCAGCGCGATAGCGGGAAGGGATACGCAGTATTTT CAISAIAGRDTQYF